This T cell receptor beta chain was documented in a study of response to subunit inactivated influenza vaccine. TCRdb called the RT-PCR reads again in MiXCR, with one record for every CDR3 protein. The sample yields just under 550,000 distinct CDR3 sequences, roughly 25% seen once. This clonotype showed up just a few times. There are 12 residues in the CDR3. The V and J ends lost 6 bases and 14 bases respectively, with 17 bases between them. This sample was shared with a second study, whose subject was T cells expressing NK-cell markers. That report adds: It was by 5'RACE template switching with UMIs that TCR beta cDNA was made.

This clonotype was sampled from a man aged 45-65 years who received an inactivated influenza vaccine. This chain joins TRBV12-3 or TRBV12-4 and TRBJ2-1; D is tentatively TRBD1 or TRBD2 (5 bases each). Sequenced material: CD4+ T cells sorted from PBMCs, taken roughly 12 days after vaccination. The CDR3 is CASRDLVGTKFF. CDR3 DNA: TGTGCCAGCAGGGACCTGGTTGGGACGAAGTTCTTC.